Given below is one TCR beta chain in context. The target antigen is unknown. Germline V CDR1 and CDR2: MNHEY, SMNVEV (reference sequence). This CDR3 contains 14 residues. Between the trimmed V and J ends, which lost 6 bases and 2 bases, there was a span of 8 bases. The data originate from a study of shared clonotypes between healthy human individuals. The study, taken as a whole, reports: Naive CD4 clonotypes overlapped across a handful of donors at about 5%. A generally larger estimated richness was seen in naive subsets than in memory subsets.

The assay was immunoSEQ multiplex PCR, and TCRdb's table has in-frame clones only and misses some. Here the sample spans around 560,000 clones, roughly 95% being singletons. As defined, naive CD8 cells were CD45RO-negative and positively selected for CCR7, with terminally differentiated effector memory CD45RA+ cells excluded. The gene calls are TRBV27 and TRBJ2-6; maybe TRBD2 (6 bases). Sequencing was carried out using naive CD8+ T cells sorted from blood. The source of this sequence is a woman between 25 and 40 years old in good health. The CDR3 sequence is CASRPGAGANVLTF. In nucleotides, the CDR3 is TGTGCCAGCAGGCCGGGGGCTGGGGCCAACGTCCTGACTTTC.